Each of the 32 T cell receptor beta chains below was sequenced from the same sample in a study of early T cells in non-severe SARS-CoV-2 infection. TCRdb passed the 5' RACE reads through MiXCR, listing each CDR3 protein once. Here the sample spans 50,000 to 65,000 distinct CDR3 sequences, under 15% being singletons. The specimen was whole blood. The receptors come from an adult who was a healthcare worker with PCR-confirmed SARS-CoV-2 infection or an uninfected control (not recorded which).

This clonotype was detected only a few times. The chain joins TRBV10-3 to TRBJ2-7, with TRBD1 matching over 8 bases. V dropped 3 bases and J dropped 3; count of bases not matched to a gene: 4. The CDR3 length is 14 residues. Germline CDR1 ENHRY, CDR2 SYGVKD. CDR3 DNA sequence: TGTGCCATCAGTGATCCAGGACAGGGCTACGAGCAGTACTTC. Translated, it gives CAISDPGQGYEQYF.

This clonotype appeared a few times. This chain uses TRBV5-1 with TRBJ2-3, with D unclear. Germline values: CDR1 SGHRS, CDR2 YFSETQ. V lost 1 base and J lost 4, with 19 bases in between. The CDR3 covers 17 residues. CDR3 protein: CASSLSLSTPGADTQYF. The CDR3 bases are TGCGCCAGCAGCTTGAGCCTGTCCACCCCTGGAGCAGATACGCAGTATTTT. The variable domain in full, completed from reference TRBV5-1 and TRBJ2-3, reads KAGVTQTPRYLIKTRGQQVTLSCSPISGHRSVSWYQQTPGQGLQFLFEYFSETQRNKGNFPGRFSGRQFSNSRSEMNVSTLELGDSALYLCASSLSLSTPGADTQYFGPGTRLTVL.

CDR3 nucleotide sequence: TGTGCCAGCAGCTTACCGACAGAGGGCAACACCATATATTTT. This sequence encodes CASSLPTEGNTIYF. V gene TRBV7-8 combines with J gene TRBJ1-3; tentative D call: TRBD1 (5 bases). This CDR3 has 14 residues. Germline CDR1 SGHVS, CDR2 FQNEAQ. Trimming pared 2 bases from V and 7 bases from J, leaving 12 bases between.

This clonotype occurred a few times. The chain employs TRBV21-1 and TRBJ2-7; no check of the table's D call, TRBD1, against the DNA was made. TRBV21-1 is given as a pseudogene. The CDR3 totals 11 residues. CDR3 region: CASSWGSEQYF. The DNA of the CDR3 is TGTGCCAGCAGCTGGGGCAGCGAGCAGTACTTC.

Only a few counts were recorded for this clonotype. The CDR3 DNA sequence: TGTGCCAGCAGTTACGGAAGTTTCTCCTACGAGCAGTACTTC. Its translation is CASSYGSFSYEQYF. This chain connects TRBV6-6 to TRBJ2-7; D uncertain. Germline assignment: CDR1 MNHNY and CDR2 SVGAGI (reference sequence). The CDR3 loop spans 14 amino acids. Between the trimmed V and J ends, which lost 2 bases and 0 bases, there was a span of 8 bases.

This clonotype appeared many times. The DNA for the CDR3 is TGTGCCAGCAGCCACCCGGACAGGGGCCCCCGAGGGATGGCTGAAGCTTTCTTT. This translates into CASSHPDRGPRGMAEAFF. The chain has TRBV11-2 and TRBJ1-1, with 9 bases aligning to TRBD1. Per germline, CDR1 SGHAT and CDR2 FQNNGV. CDR3 size: 18 residues. Unmatched junction bases numbered 19, after V lost 5 bases and J lost 6 bases. Full variable domain (outside the CDR3, taken from reference TRBV11-2 and TRBJ1-1): EAGVAQSPRYKIIEKRQSVAFWCNPISGHATLYWYQQILGQGPKLLIQFQNNGVVDDSQLPKDRFSAERLKGVDSTLKIQPAKLEDSAVYLCASSHPDRGPRGMAEAFFGQGTRLTVV.

The sample holds a few counts of this clonotype. The genes are TRBV6-5 and TRBJ2-2, with 7 bases that match TRBD1. Unmatched junction bases numbered 5, after V lost 2 bases and J lost 5 bases. Germline V gene sequence: CDR1 MNHEY, CDR2 SVGAGI. The CDR3 contains 15 residues. The CDR3 coding sequence is TGTGCCAGCAGTTACCTTACAGGGGAAACCGGGGAGCTGTTTTTT. Residues: CASSYLTGETGELFF.

The chain combines TRBV5-4 with TRBJ1-6, with unresolved D. Deletions cut 0 bases from V and 5 bases from J, with 6 bases between. Germline CDR1 reads SGHNT; CDR2 reads YYREEE (reference sequence). The CDR3 sequence is 14 residues long. The CDR3, as DNA: TGTGCCAGCAGCTTGGGACGGAATAATTCACCCCTCCACTTT. It is translated as CASSLGRNNSPLHF.

The genes are TRBV9 and TRBJ2-7; D is perhaps TRBD1 or TRBD2 (5 bases each). This CDR3 is 16 amino acids long. CDR1 is SGDLS, CDR2 YYNGEE, per germline. Trimming left V 4 bases short and J 3 bases short, with 20 bases between. The CDR3 sequence is CASSYGGVFGVYEQYF. The DNA of the CDR3 is TGTGCCAGCAGCTATGGGGGAGTATTCGGAGTCTACGAGCAGTACTTC.

This clonotype was picked up a small number of times. The CDR3 sequence is CASSYSSEPYEQYF. CDR3 DNA sequence: TGTGCCAGCAGTTACTCATCGGAACCCTACGAGCAGTACTTC. The chain uses TRBV6-2 or TRBV6-3 and TRBJ2-7; D not certain. Trimming shortened V by 0 bases and J by 2 bases, and 8 bases separated the two germline ends. Looked up from germline, CDR1 is MNHEY and CDR2 is SVGEGT. There are 14 residues in the CDR3.

This clonotype has at least ten counts. The J gene is TRBJ2-2, the V gene TRBV7-2; 8 nucleotides line up with TRBD2. This CDR3 region has 14 residues. The V gene's germline CDR1 is SGHTA and CDR2 FQGNSA. V was pared by 2 bases and J by 6 bases, with 2 bases of the junction left unmatched. CDR3 protein: CASSLQAGAGELFF. CDR3 in DNA: TGTGCCAGCAGCTTACAAGCGGGGGCCGGGGAGCTGTTTTTT.

The rearrangement links TRBV12-3 or TRBV12-4 to TRBJ2-7, with D unclear. With 1 base removed from V and 3 bases from J, the gap between germline ends came to 7 bases. The CDR3 has 13 residues. The DNA for the CDR3 is TGTGCCAGCAGTTTAGGCCGCGACTACGAGCAGTACTTC. It specifies CASSLGRDYEQYF.

A few counts support this clonotype. The CDR3 region has the DNA TGCAGCGTTGACCGCGGGGGGTCGGAGACCCAGTACTTC. Protein sequence: CSVDRGGSETQYF. V is TRBV29-1 and J is TRBJ2-5; TRBD2 matches 8 bases. V was clipped by 3 bases and J by 5 bases; unmatched bases: 5. The V gene's germline CDR1 is SQVTM and CDR2 ANQGSEA. CDR3 size: 13 residues. Variable domain in full (rest from reference TRBV29-1 and TRBJ2-5): SAVISQKPSRDICQRGTSLTIQCQVDSQVTMMFWYRQQPGQSLTLIATANQGSEATYESGFVIDKFPISRPNLTFSTLTVSNMSPEDSSIYLCSVDRGGSETQYFGPGTRLLVL.

This clonotype was counted many times. The gene calls are TRBV3-1 and TRBJ1-5; D perhaps matches TRBD1 (5 bases). Germline V CDR1 and CDR2: LGHDT, YNNKEL (reference sequence). The CDR3 totals 14 residues. The V gene lost 1 base and the J gene lost 7 bases, with 11 bases spanning the gap. The CDR3 sequence is CASSQGGGRQPQHF. CDR3 bases: TGTGCCAGCAGCCAAGGGGGCGGGAGGCAGCCCCAGCATTTT. Combining the CDR3 with reference TRBV3-1 and TRBJ1-5 gives the whole variable domain DTAVSQTPKYLVTQMGNDKSIKCEQNLGHDTMYWYKQDSKKFLKIMFSYNNKELIINETVPNRFSPKSPDKAHLNLHINSLELGDSAVYFCASSQGGGRQPQHFGDGTRLSIL.

This clonotype was found a few times. This rearrangement joins TRBV11-3 to TRBJ2-2; unclear D gene. With 6 bases removed from V and 2 bases from J, the gap between germline ends came to 16 bases. CDR1 SGHNT and CDR2 YENEEA come from the germline V gene. The CDR3 is made up of 16 amino acids. The CDR3: CASRVGEEYNTGELFF. DNA for the CDR3: TGTGCCAGCAGAGTTGGAGAGGAGTACAACACCGGGGAGCTGTTTTTT.

Only a few counts were recorded for this clonotype. This sequence joins TRBV5-4 and TRBJ2-5, with TRBD2 identical over 7 bases. Trimming took 5 bases from V and 5 from J; bases not matched to a gene: 9. The CDR3 is 14 amino acids. Germline V gives CDR1 SGHNT, CDR2 YYREEE (reference sequence). CDR3 region: CASSTGGSEETQYF. The CDR3 bases are TGTGCCAGCAGTACGGGGGGATCGGAGGAGACCCAGTACTTC.

This rearrangement joins TRBV6-5 to TRBJ1-1, with D possibly TRBD1 on 6 matching bases. V was clipped by 5 bases and J by 0 bases, with 10 bases between them. Germline V gene lookup returns CDR1 MNHEY and CDR2 SVGAGI. This CDR3 spans 14 amino acids. The CDR3, as DNA: TGTGCCAGCAGTCGAACAGGGTTGAACACTGAAGCTTTCTTT. Residues: CASSRTGLNTEAFF.

This clonotype was observed many times. The J gene is TRBJ2-3, the V gene TRBV2; D gene ambiguous. The germline V gene encodes CDR1 SNHLY and CDR2 FYNNEI. This CDR3 has 13 amino acids. Trimming took off 3 bases at V and 3 bases at J, with 7 bases between the two ends. In DNA form, the CDR3 reads TGTGCCAGCAGTGAGGGGTTTACAGATACGCAGTATTTT. This translates into CASSEGFTDTQYF.

This chain connects TRBV20-1 to TRBJ1-4; D not certain. Germline values: CDR1 DFQATT, CDR2 SNEGSKA (reference sequence). Trimming pared 3 bases from V and 0 bases from J, leaving 8 bases between. The CDR3 runs to 14 residues. The CDR3 protein is CSARLRATNEKLFF. The CDR3 bases are TGCAGTGCTAGGCTACGGGCAACTAATGAAAAACTGTTTTTT.

Only a few counts were recorded for this clonotype. The J gene is TRBJ1-6, the V gene TRBV3-1, with D tentatively TRBD1 (6 bases). This CDR3 region has 15 residues. Looked up from germline, CDR1 is LGHDT and CDR2 is YNNKEL (reference sequence). Trimming cost V 4 bases and J 8 bases, with 15 bases left between them. CDR3 sequence reads: CASSPHRDSDSPLHF. In DNA, the CDR3 is TGTGCCAGCAGCCCTCACAGGGATTCGGATTCACCCCTCCACTTT. The whole variable domain, remainder taken from reference TRBV3-1 and TRBJ1-6, is DTAVSQTPKYLVTQMGNDKSIKCEQNLGHDTMYWYKQDSKKFLKIMFSYNNKELIINETVPNRFSPKSPDKAHLNLHINSLELGDSAVYFCASSPHRDSDSPLHFGNGTRLTVT.

This clonotype was detected ten times or more. The V call is TRBV7-3, the J call TRBJ2-3; D ambiguous. The CDR3 is made up of 12 amino acids. Germline V CDR1 and CDR2: SGHTA, FQGTGA. Trimming cost V 4 bases and J 4 bases, with 6 bases left between them. The CDR3 DNA reads TGTGCCAGCAGCTGGGCCCCAGATACGCAGTATTTT. It codes for CASSWAPDTQYF.

This clonotype was seen only a few times. This chain links TRBV7-9 with TRBJ1-3; D is unclear. Germline V gene lookup returns CDR1 SEHNR and CDR2 FQNEAQ (reference sequence). V was clipped by 11 bases and J by 0 bases, with 20 bases between them. The CDR3 length is 16 residues. This CDR3 is CAAPLGFYSSGNTIYF. As DNA, the CDR3 is TGTGCCGCGCCGCTTGGATTCTACAGCTCTGGAAACACCATATATTTT.

This clonotype was found many times. The V gene is TRBV18, the J gene TRBJ1-1, with 7 bases aligning to TRBD1. The length of the CDR3 is 14 residues. CDR1 KGHSH and CDR2 LQKENI come from the germline V gene. Germline trimming cut 3 bases from V and 5 bases from J; bases unmatched to any gene: 6. The CDR3 DNA reads as TGTGCCAGCTCACCGGAGACAGGGAGAACTGAAGCTTTCTTT. Amino acids: CASSPETGRTEAFF.

This clonotype was counted a few times. The chain couples TRBV2 to TRBJ2-3; TRBD2 matches 10 bases. V trimming: 7 bases; J trimming: 1 base; junction bases outside the gene matches: 5. Per germline, CDR1 SNHLY and CDR2 FYNNEI. The CDR3 is 15 residues long. The CDR3 sequence is CASIPGTSGTDTQYF. The DNA of the CDR3 is TGTGCCAGCATCCCCGGGACTAGCGGCACAGATACGCAGTATTTT.

The chain recombines TRBV11-2 with TRBJ2-7; perhaps TRBD1 as D (5 bases). The CDR3 is 12 residues long. From germline, CDR1 is SGHAT and CDR2 FQNNGV. With 1 base removed from V and 7 bases from J, the gap between germline ends came to 8 bases. CDR3: CASSLGAGEQYF. CDR3 in DNA: TGTGCCAGCAGCTTAGGTGCAGGGGAGCAGTACTTC.

V gene TRBV7-3 combines with J gene TRBJ1-1; D may be TRBD1 (5 bases). Germline values: CDR1 SGHTA, CDR2 FQGTGA. This CDR3 has 15 residues. Trimming took 5 bases from V and 4 from J, leaving 17 bases between them. The CDR3 is CASSQGTAKGTEAFF. The CDR3 nucleotides are TGTGCCAGCAGCCAAGGGACTGCTAAAGGCACTGAAGCTTTCTTT.

This clonotype was picked up a small number of times. V usage is TRBV12-3 or TRBV12-4 and J usage is TRBJ2-2; 9 bases are a match to TRBD1. V lost 5 bases to trimming and J lost 4 bases; unmatched junction nucleotides: 5. The CDR3 runs 15 residues. CDR3 protein: CASSLDRGVTGELFF. CDR3 coding DNA: TGTGCCAGCAGTCTGGACAGGGGAGTCACCGGGGAGCTGTTTTTT.

V usage is TRBV3-1 and J usage is TRBJ2-4, with D hard to call. The CDR3 totals 13 residues. Per the germline V gene, CDR1 is LGHDT and CDR2 is YNNKEL (reference sequence). V was shortened by 0 bases and J by 12 bases, with 12 bases between the two germline ends. CDR3 loop: CASSQDLVGPQYF. Written as DNA, the CDR3 is TGTGCCAGCAGCCAAGATCTAGTGGGCCCTCAGTACTTC.

This clonotype was counted at least ten times. The chain couples TRBV2 to TRBJ2-3, with 7 bases matching TRBD1. The germline gives CDR1 SNHLY, CDR2 FYNNEI. The J segment lost 5 bases and the V segment lost 7 bases, leaving 12 bases of the junction unmatched. This CDR3 has 15 amino acids. This CDR3 reads CASTPGTAFVDTQYF. CDR3 in DNA: TGTGCCAGCACCCCCGGGACAGCCTTTGTAGATACGCAGTATTTT.

With regard to this clonotype: The junction shows a germline mismatch at one end, possibly a read error. This chain joins TRBV5-1 and TRBJ1-1, with a weak D call TRBD1 (6 bases). CDR1 SGHRS and CDR2 YFSETQ come from the germline V gene. CDR3 length: 14 residues. The CDR3 region has the DNA TGCACCAGCAGCTTGGCAGGGGCCTCCACTGAAGCTTTCTTT. As protein: CTSSLAGASTEAFF.

This rearrangement joins TRBV7-9 to TRBJ1-6, with D uncertain. Trimming removed 5 bases at V and 8 bases at J, with 10 bases between. The V gene's germline CDR1 is SEHNR and CDR2 FQNEAQ (reference sequence). This CDR3 has 13 residues. The CDR3 coding sequence is TGTGCCAGCAGCCGGGAACCCCATTCACCCCTCCACTTT. This translates into CASSREPHSPLHF.

This clonotype was detected a few times. The chain uses TRBV20-1 and TRBJ2-5; 7 bases are a match to TRBD2. The CDR3 has 14 amino acids. Germline assignment: CDR1 DFQATT and CDR2 SNEGSKA (reference sequence). V gave up 3 bases and J gave up 3 bases; unmatched junction bases: 7. CDR3 sequence (DNA): TGCAGTGCTAGCGTCGGCGGGGGAGAAGAGACCCAGTACTTC. It codes for CSASVGGGEETQYF.